The 18 T cell receptor beta chains given below trace back to one sample, sequenced in a study of T cells in tuberculosis. Data came from immunoSEQ multiplex PCR; TCRdb stores just in-frame clones and leaves some out. The table shows 25,000 to 35,000 clones, with about 83% occurring only once. Time point defined: new active TB diagnosis, blood taken before or within 7 days of starting treatment. Sequenced material: PBMCs, taken at tuberculosis diagnosis. These receptors were obtained from an adult with tuberculosis.

The rearrangement links TRBV2 to TRBJ2-5, with 14 bases lining up with TRBD2. Trimming took 5 bases from V and 2 from J; bases not matched to a gene: 13. This CDR3 is built from 19 residues. Germline CDR1 SNHLY, CDR2 FYNNEI. The DNA for the CDR3 is TGTGCCAGCAGTACCCCTCGAGGGACTAGCGGGAGATTACAAGAGACCCAGTACTTC. Its translation: CASSTPRGTSGRLQETQYF.

This clone was found once. The chain recombines TRBV7-9 with TRBJ2-1, with 7 positions matching TRBD1. CDR3 length equals 15 residues. From germline, CDR1 is SEHNR and CDR2 FQNEAQ (reference sequence). V lost 8 bases, J lost 5 bases, and 12 bases stayed unmatched. The CDR3 loop reads CASETWDSSHNEQFF. The CDR3 nucleotides read TGTGCCAGCGAAACCTGGGACAGCTCACACAATGAGCAGTTCTTC.

V and J are TRBV2 and TRBJ1-6, with D perhaps TRBD1 (5 bases). The CDR3 spans 15 residues. Germline CDR1 and CDR2: SNHLY and FYNNEI. V was pared by 5 bases and J by 3 bases, with 11 bases between. This CDR3 reads CASSMRQNYNSPLHF. CDR3 sequence (DNA): TGTGCCAGCAGTATGCGACAGAACTATAATTCACCCCTCCACTTT.

The chain employs TRBV30 and TRBJ1-2; 8 positions agree with TRBD1. V trimming: 3 bases; J trimming: 2 bases; junction bases outside the gene matches: 14. The CDR3 has 17 amino acids. Germline V gene data show CDR1 as GTSNPN and CDR2 as SVGIG (reference sequence). CDR3 sequence reads: CAWRVGDRGRVNYGYTF. The CDR3 bases are TGTGCCTGGAGGGTCGGAGACAGGGGCCGCGTAAACTATGGCTACACCTTC. Complete variable domain (other parts from reference TRBV30 and TRBJ1-2): SQTIHQWPATLVQPVGSPLSLECTVEGTSNPNLYWYRQAAGRGLQLLFYSVGIGQISSEVPQNLSASRPQDRQFILSSKKLLLSDSGFYLCAWRVGDRGRVNYGYTFGSGTRLTVV.

The rearrangement links TRBV4-2 to TRBJ2-1; 10 positions match TRBD1. The CDR3 has 16 amino acids. CDR1 and CDR2 from the germline V gene are LGHNA and YNFKEQ. V gave up 4 bases and J gave up 4 bases; unmatched junction bases: 7. Here the CDR3 reads CASSPGGQGNYNEQFF. CDR3 DNA: TGTGCCAGCAGCCCAGGGGGACAGGGGAATTACAATGAGCAGTTCTTC.

The rearrangement joins TRBV6-1 to TRBJ2-2, with 9 bases fitting TRBD2. The CDR3 sequence is 15 residues long. V lost 9 bases to trimming and J lost 4 bases; unmatched junction nucleotides: 9. Germline V CDR1 and CDR2: MNHNS, SASEGT. In DNA form, the CDR3 reads TGTGCCAGTGGGGGAGCGGGAGGAATCACCGGGGAGCTGTTTTTT. Amino acids: CASGGAGGITGELFF.

The chain has TRBV6-5 and TRBJ1-1; 8 bases map to TRBD1. The germline gives CDR1 MNHEY, CDR2 SVGAGI. The CDR3 has 14 residues. Unmatched junction bases numbered 5, after V lost 6 bases and J lost 2 bases. The CDR3 here is CASSLDRANTEAFF. DNA for the CDR3: TGTGCCAGCAGCTTGGACAGGGCTAACACTGAAGCTTTCTTT.

This clone occurred a few times. The rearrangement joins TRBV19 to TRBJ1-1; D perhaps matches TRBD1 (5 bases). CDR3 length equals 13 residues. Trimming took off 7 bases at V and 4 bases at J, with 13 bases between the two ends. CDR1 and CDR2 (germline): LNHDA, SQIVND (reference sequence). The CDR3, as DNA: TGTGCCAGTACCCTGGGGGGAGCCACTGAAGCTTTCTTT. It translates to CASTLGGATEAFF.

V usage is TRBV5-4 and J usage is TRBJ2-1; 9 positions agree with TRBD1. This CDR3 is built from 15 residues. V lost 4 bases, J lost 7 bases, and 9 bases stayed unmatched. Germline lookup yields CDR1 SGHNT and CDR2 YYREEE (reference sequence). The CDR3 spells CASSGRQGQGNEQFF. DNA for the CDR3: TGTGCCAGCAGCGGGCGGCAGGGACAGGGAAATGAGCAGTTCTTC.

The chain uses TRBV28 and TRBJ1-5, with 8 nucleotides matching TRBD1. The CDR3 is 15 residues long. The V and J ends lost 4 bases and 7 bases, in that order; junction bases with no gene match: 9. Germline V gene lookup returns CDR1 MDHEN and CDR2 SYDVKM. CDR3: CASSSITGQGQPQHF. CDR3 nucleotide sequence: TGTGCCAGCAGTTCCATCACAGGACAGGGACAGCCCCAGCATTTT. Filled out from reference TRBV28 and TRBJ1-5, the complete variable domain reads DVKVTQSSRYLVKRTGEKVFLECVQDMDHENMFWYRQDPGLGLRLIYFSYDVKMKEKGDIPEGYSVSREKKERFSLILESASTNQTSMYLCASSSITGQGQPQHFGDGTRLSIL.

J is TRBJ2-5 and V is TRBV30; 9 bases are shared with TRBD1. The CDR3 runs to 16 residues. The V segment lost 1 base and the J segment 5 bases; nucleotides outside the gene matches: 11. CDR1 is GTSNPN and CDR2 is SVGIG in the germline V gene (reference sequence). This CDR3 reads CAWSGRGGQGAETQYF. CDR3 in DNA: TGTGCCTGGAGTGGTCGCGGGGGACAGGGTGCCGAGACCCAGTACTTC.

This rearrangement joins TRBV6-5 to TRBJ2-7; 8 bases are shared with TRBD1. Germline CDR1 and CDR2: MNHEY and SVGAGI. With 7 bases clipped from V and 1 base from J, the junction kept 9 bases outside the gene matches. CDR3 length equals 15 residues. The CDR3 region has the DNA TGTGCCAGCACCACCGACAGGGGAGATTCCTACGAGCAGTACTTC. Translation: CASTTDRGDSYEQYF.

The rearrangement uses TRBV7-3 and TRBJ2-7; D is uncertain. Germline loops: CDR1 SGHTA, CDR2 FQGTGA. There are 15 residues in the CDR3. V gave up 2 bases and J gave up 2 bases, with 13 bases separating them. In nucleotides, the CDR3 is TGTGCCAGCAGCTTAGGGTCGGGTCAAACCTACGAGCAGTACTTC. It translates to CASSLGSGQTYEQYF. Full variable domain (rest looked up from reference TRBV7-3 and TRBJ2-7): GAGVSQTPSNKVTEKGKYVELRCDPISGHTALYWYRQSLGQGPEFLIYFQGTGAADDSGLPNDRFFAVRPEGSVSTLKIQRTERGDSAVYLCASSLGSGQTYEQYFGPGTRLTVT.

This chain connects TRBV5-1 to TRBJ1-1; D ambiguous. The CDR3 consists of 16 residues. The germline V gene encodes CDR1 SGHRS and CDR2 YFSETQ. Trimming cost V 0 bases and J 1 base, with 13 bases left between them. This CDR3 is CASSLDLWRANTEAFF. Written as DNA, the CDR3 is TGCGCCAGCAGCTTGGACCTTTGGAGGGCGAACACTGAAGCTTTCTTT.

The V gene is TRBV9, the J gene TRBJ2-1; 8 nucleotides agree with TRBD1. Germline-derived CDR1 and CDR2 are SGDLS and YYNGEE. The CDR3 extends over 16 amino acids. V gave up 4 bases and J gave up 4 bases; unmatched junction bases: 10. CDR3 residues: CASSPQGQGFYNEQFF. Written as DNA, the CDR3 is TGTGCCAGCAGCCCCCAAGGACAGGGATTTTACAATGAGCAGTTCTTC.

The CDR3: CASSQWTGDETQYF. In DNA form, the CDR3 reads TGTGCCAGCAGTCAATGGACAGGGGACGAGACCCAGTACTTC. This sequence joins TRBV28 and TRBJ2-5; 9 bases align to TRBD1. V trimming: 5 bases; J trimming: 5 bases; junction bases outside the gene matches: 6. Per the germline V gene, CDR1 is MDHEN and CDR2 is SYDVKM. The CDR3 covers 14 residues.

The chain joins TRBV5-1 to TRBJ2-7; unclear D gene. Trimming left V 0 bases short and J 6 bases short, with 13 bases between. There are 14 residues in the CDR3. Germline CDR1 reads SGHRS; CDR2 reads YFSETQ. CDR3 amino acids: CASSLGQSTGEQYF. CDR3 coding DNA: TGCGCCAGCAGCTTGGGGCAGTCCACGGGCGAGCAGTACTTC.

This chain links TRBV14 with TRBJ1-1, with D maybe TRBD1 (5 bases). V was clipped by 1 base and J by 1 base, with 7 bases between them. The CDR3 loop spans 14 amino acids. Germline V lookup: CDR1 SGHDN, CDR2 FVKESK. The CDR3 DNA reads as TGTGCCAGCAGCCAAGGGGGCCCGAACACTGAAGCTTTCTTT. It encodes CASSQGGPNTEAFF. Variable domain in full (rest from reference TRBV14 and TRBJ1-1): EAGVTQFPSHSVIEKGQTVTLRCDPISGHDNLYWYRRVMGKEIKFLLHFVKESKQDESGMPNNRFLAERTGGTYSTLKVQPAELEDSGVYFCASSQGGPNTEAFFGQGTRLTVV.